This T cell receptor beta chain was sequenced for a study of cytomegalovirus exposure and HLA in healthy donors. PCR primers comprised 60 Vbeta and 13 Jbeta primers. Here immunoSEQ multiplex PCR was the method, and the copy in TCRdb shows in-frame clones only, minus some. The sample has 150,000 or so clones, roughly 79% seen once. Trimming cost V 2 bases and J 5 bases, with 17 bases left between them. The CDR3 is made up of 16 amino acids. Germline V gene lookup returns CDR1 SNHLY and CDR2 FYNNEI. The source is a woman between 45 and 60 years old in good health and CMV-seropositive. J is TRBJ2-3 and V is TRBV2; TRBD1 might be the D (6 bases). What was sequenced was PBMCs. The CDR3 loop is CASSERGIGARDTQYF. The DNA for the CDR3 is TGTGCCAGCAGTGAAAGGGGGATAGGGGCACGAGATACGCAGTATTTT.